The clone carrying this T cell receptor beta chain was seen repeatedly, ten times or more. Its target is not known. The authors ran a second PCR of roughly 6 to 12 cycles using a sample-barcoded 5' primer and a J-beta primer mix. A template-switch adaptor with 12 random nucleotides tagged each cDNA molecule. TCRdb reanalysed the 5' RACE reads using MiXCR and keeps one entry per CDR3 protein. Here the sample spans about 640,000 distinct CDR3 sequences, 35% to 50% being singletons. This sample is drawn from a study of blood T cells in healthy people across ages. Study conclusions and caveats: More naive CD4+ cells and higher diversity marked long-lived donors relative to aged donors. The CMV status of each donor remained undetermined, and this could have confounded shifts in expanded clonotypes.

The sequenced sample consisted of blood. The sequence came from an older man in good health.

The DNA of the CDR3 is TGTGCCAGCATCATGGGGCGTAACTATGGCTACACCTTC. Amino acid sequence: CASIMGRNYGYTF. The chain is built from TRBV2 and TRBJ1-2, with D possibly TRBD1 on 5 matching bases. The CDR3 covers 13 residues. The germline gives CDR1 SNHLY, CDR2 FYNNEI. V shed 7 bases and J shed 1 base, with 10 bases lying between them.